The entry that follows covers one TCR beta chain sequence. Its specificity is unknown. Data came from immunoSEQ multiplex PCR; TCRdb stores just in-frame clones and leaves some out. Of roughly 120,000 clones in the sample, 75% to 90% were seen once. Between the trimmed V and J ends, which lost 2 bases and 8 bases, there was a span of 19 bases. The V gene's germline CDR1 is PRHDT and CDR2 FYEKMQ (reference sequence). This CDR3 is 16 amino acids long. This sample is part of a study of T cell responses to AZD1222 COVID-19 vaccine. Overall study findings and caveats: CD4 TCRs associated with vaccination spanned spike, dominating at 160-218 and 743-854. Most donors were white British and more were female, and clonal diversity was possibly underestimated. Once two AZD1222 doses were given, Spike-specific TCR breadth and depth went up.

This sequence originates from an adult who received the AZD1222 COVID-19 vaccine. This chain uses TRBV13 with TRBJ1-5; maybe TRBD1 (5 bases). This specimen was peripheral blood, taken 28 days after the second AZD1222 dose. CDR3 amino acids: CASSLLAGPRSEPQHF. CDR3 sequence (DNA): TGTGCCAGCAGCTTATTGGCAGGGCCCCGTAGTGAGCCCCAGCATTTT.